This T cell receptor beta chain was obtained from a study of T cells in Graves' hyperthyroidism and ophthalmopathy. Study outcomes and limitations: Most clonotypes expanded in thyroid above 0.001 were likewise present in blood. Separation of ophthalmopathy from stable hyperthyroidism was achieved by a 13 V-J model. The model foresaw ophthalmopathy a median around 6 months prior to onset.

The CDR3 regions of TCR beta were amplified from RNA transcripts. The HTBI primer set drove a first-round RT-PCR of the TCR CDR3. TCRdb re-called the multiplex PCR reads with MiXCR, one entry per CDR3 protein. The sample shows 300,000 to 450,000 distinct CDR3 sequences, around a sixth of them seen only once. Trimming shortened V by 0 bases and J by 0 bases, and 12 bases separated the two germline ends. This CDR3 comprises 18 residues. CDR1 is MNHEY, CDR2 SVGAGI, per germline. Worth noting for this clonotype: Its target is not known.

Diagnosing involved the use of clinical symptoms, serum thyroxine and TRAb, thyroid ultrasound and orbital computed tomography. This sequence originates from a man younger than 35 with Graves' ophthalmopathy. V is TRBV6-5 and J is TRBJ2-6; tentatively, D is TRBD2 (5 bases). The sample comprised blood. As DNA, the CDR3 is TGTGCCAGCAGTTACTCGAGCATGGGGAGCTCTGGGGCCAACGTCCTGACTTTC. Its protein product is CASSYSSMGSSGANVLTF.